The clone carrying this T cell receptor beta chain was observed many times. The CDR3 consists of 11 residues. CDR1 is MNHEY and CDR2 is SMNVEV in the germline V gene (reference sequence). With 4 bases removed from V and 4 bases from J, the gap between germline ends came to 3 bases. The source of the sample is a study of T cells in Graves' hyperthyroidism and ophthalmopathy. From RNA transcripts, TCR beta CDR3 regions were amplified. Carried out on the TCR CDR3, a first-round RT-PCR used the HTBI primer set. TCRdb fed the multiplex PCR reads into MiXCR, producing one record per CDR3 protein. Among about 290,000 distinct CDR3 sequences listed, roughly 13% were seen once.

The receptor was isolated from a woman in her thirties or forties with Graves' hyperthyroidism. Sequences were obtained from blood. The V and J genes are TRBV27 and TRBJ2-3, with D unclear. CDR3 region: CASSSSDTQYF. Written as DNA, the CDR3 is TGTGCCAGCAGTTCATCAGATACGCAGTATTTT.